In this sample, the clone carrying this TCR beta chain turned up a few times. Antigen unknown. The germline gene is not matched at one end of the junction; a read error may be the cause. The CDR3 is 15 residues long. The germline gives CDR1 MNHEY, CDR2 SVGAGI. This specimen comes from a study of breast tumors, draining lymph nodes, adjacent tissues. TCRdb itself ran the multiplex PCR reads through MiXCR, one entry per CDR3 protein. The table shows about 200,000 distinct CDR3 sequences, with about 32% occurring only once. Axillary draining lymph nodes of breast cancer patients supplied the node samples. Overall study findings and caveats: Tumor repertoires ranked between lymph nodes and nontumor tissue in diversity, with V and J gene preferences. The data were judged consistent with most tumor T cells coming from lymph node and expanding in tumor. Tumor and nontumor repertoires were significantly more similar in luminal-like than in basal-like breast cancer. Tumor T cell lymph node origin was a supported hypothesis, not proven.

The origin of this receptor is a female donor with breast cancer. Some clones in this sample may be carry-over from other donors' samples. The chain employs TRBV6-5 and TRBJ2-1, with TRBD2 matching 10 bases. Sequenced input: axillary lymph node tissue. The DNA of the CDR3 is TGTGCCAGCAGTTACGCGACTAGCGGGCTTGGTAACATAATCTTC. This gives the protein CASSYATSGLGNIIF.